These 32 T cell receptor beta chains were sequenced from one sample in a study of T cell repertoires in cytomegalovirus infection. Via MiXCR, TCRdb re-called the reads, giving one row per CDR3 protein. Of 450,000 to 550,000 distinct CDR3 sequences listed, approximately 17% are singletons. The specimen was CD8+ T cells from PBMCs. These receptors came from a human donor in good health (CMV status not recorded). Some clones in this sample may be carry-over from other donors' samples.

The gene calls are TRBV27 and TRBJ1-6; 8 bases fit TRBD1. From germline, CDR1 is MNHEY and CDR2 SMNVEV (reference sequence). The CDR3 sequence is 15 residues long. With V trimmed by 5 bases and J by 7 bases, 7 bases remained unmatched. CDR3: CASSTGQGPNSPLHF. CDR3 coding DNA: TGTGCCAGCAGTACCGGACAGGGTCCGAATTCACCCCTCCACTTT.

This clonotype occurred a few times. This sequence joins TRBV2 and TRBJ2-1; maybe TRBD1 (6 bases). V was pared by 4 bases and J by 3 bases, with 10 bases between. The CDR3 covers 14 residues. Germline lookup yields CDR1 SNHLY and CDR2 FYNNEI. CDR3 in amino acids: CASSVTGDYNEQFF. DNA for the CDR3: TGTGCCAGCAGTGTGACAGGAGACTACAATGAGCAGTTCTTC.

This clonotype was recorded at least ten times. V is TRBV12-5 and J is TRBJ1-5; 7 bases are a match to TRBD1. CDR3 length: 15 amino acids. V lost 4 bases, J lost 0 bases, and 3 bases stayed unmatched. The V gene's germline CDR1 is LGHNT and CDR2 FRNRAP. The CDR3 DNA is TGTGCTAGTGGTTCAGGGGGTTATAGCAATCAGCCCCAGCATTTT. Translation gives CASGSGGYSNQPQHF.

On this clonotype itself: A read error is possible here, since a much larger clone lies one base away. The chain has TRBV7-3 and TRBJ2-1; D is possibly TRBD1 (6 bases). The CDR3 has 14 amino acids. CDR1 is SGHTA, CDR2 FQGTGA, per germline. Trimming cost V 5 bases and J 10 bases, with 18 bases left between them. The CDR3 DNA follows: TGTGCCAGCAGCCCAACGTGGGGGCCCAGCGAGCAGTTCTTC. The encoded protein is CASSPTWGPSEQFF. Variable domain in full (rest from reference TRBV7-3 and TRBJ2-1): GAGVSQTPSNKVTEKGKYVELRCDPISGHTALYWYRQSLGQGPEFLIYFQGTGAADDSGLPNDRFFAVRPEGSVSTLKIQRTERGDSAVYLCASSPTWGPSEQFFGPGTRLTVL.

There are many counts of this clonotype. The V gene is TRBV6-1, the J gene TRBJ2-7; 8 bases are a match to TRBD2. CDR1 and CDR2 (germline): MNHNS, SASEGT. The J segment lost 2 bases and the V segment lost 6 bases, leaving 3 bases of the junction unmatched. The CDR3 runs to 13 residues. CDR3 bases: TGTGCCAGCAGGGGACTAGGACCCTACGAGCAGTACTTC. As protein: CASRGLGPYEQYF.

This clonotype appeared many times. The chain couples TRBV7-3 to TRBJ1-6; D call uncertain. Germline CDR1 reads SGHTA; CDR2 reads FQGTGA. Trimming cost V 4 bases and J 9 bases, with 10 bases left between them. The CDR3 has 13 residues. The CDR3 sequence is CASSSGWGSPLHF. CDR3 DNA sequence: TGTGCCAGCAGCTCCGGTTGGGGTTCACCCCTCCACTTT.

This clonotype showed up many times. The rearrangement joins TRBV7-8 to TRBJ2-1, with 7 bases matching TRBD2. CDR1 is SGHVS, CDR2 FQNEAQ, per germline. The junction had 18 bases not matched to a gene; V was cut back by 2 bases and J by 5 bases. The CDR3 is 19 amino acids. CDR3 sequence (DNA): TGTGCCAGCAGCTTAAGGCTCGTGGGAGGGAGCTTAGGGGACAATGAGCAGTTCTTC. This encodes CASSLRLVGGSLGDNEQFF.

This clonotype was recorded a few times. This sequence joins TRBV5-1 and TRBJ2-5, with TRBD2 matching over 9 bases. V shed 0 bases and J 4 bases; nucleotides not matched to a gene: 4. The CDR3 consists of 15 residues. Germline lookup yields CDR1 SGHRS and CDR2 YFSETQ. The CDR3 loop is CASSLAGGGAETQYF. The CDR3, as DNA: TGCGCCAGCAGCTTGGCCGGCGGGGGGGCAGAGACCCAGTACTTC.

The chain has TRBV7-9 and TRBJ1-1; D gene ambiguous. This CDR3 contains 15 residues. The ends were cut back, 2 bases at V and 3 bases at J, with 13 bases in the middle. Germline V gives CDR1 SEHNR, CDR2 FQNEAQ (reference sequence). This CDR3 is CASSLPETEDTEAFF. The DNA for the CDR3 is TGTGCCAGCAGCTTACCCGAAACTGAGGACACTGAAGCTTTCTTT. The variable domain in full, with the rest retrieved from reference TRBV7-9 and TRBJ1-1, is DTGVSQNPRHKITKRGQNVTFRCDPISEHNRLYWYRQTLGQGPEFLTYFQNEAQLEKSRLLSDRFSAERPKGSFSTLEIQRTEQGDSAMYLCASSLPETEDTEAFFGQGTRLTVV.

The CDR3 is CAIQGGSGANVLTF. CDR3 nucleotide sequence: TGTGCCATCCAGGGGGGCTCTGGGGCCAACGTCCTGACTTTC. The J gene is TRBJ2-6, the V gene TRBV7-9; a weak D match, TRBD1 (7 bases). Trimming stripped 10 bases from V and 0 bases from J, with 10 bases between. The CDR3 totals 14 residues. CDR1 is SEHNR and CDR2 is FQNEAQ in the germline V gene (reference sequence).

The V call is TRBV3-1, the J call TRBJ2-7; D call uncertain. V was trimmed by 0 bases and J by 5 bases, leaving 17 bases between them. Germline lookup yields CDR1 LGHDT and CDR2 YNNKEL (reference sequence). The CDR3 is 16 residues long. In DNA form, the CDR3 reads TGTGCCAGCAGCCAAGAGGCGGCCGGCGAATACGACGAGCAGTACTTC. This gives the protein CASSQEAAGEYDEQYF.

V gene TRBV4-1 combines with J gene TRBJ2-2; 10 nucleotides line up with TRBD1. CDR1 is MGHRA, CDR2 YSYEKL, per germline. CDR3 size: 16 residues. With V trimmed by 5 bases and J by 6 bases, 9 bases remained unmatched. The CDR3 protein is CASSDRGQGFPGELFF. As DNA, the CDR3 is TGCGCCAGCAGCGACAGGGGACAGGGGTTCCCCGGGGAGCTGTTTTTT.

In regard to this clonotype: A single base separates this from a much larger clone, so it may be a read error. This chain connects TRBV28 to TRBJ2-3; 13 bases map to TRBD2. The length of the CDR3 is 18 residues. CDR1 and CDR2 from the germline V gene are MDHEN and SYDVKM. The CDR3 bases are TGTGCCAGCAGTCGGACTAGCGGGAGCAGGTTAAGGACAGAAACGCAGTATTTT. It is translated as CASSRTSGSRLRTETQYF.

Ten or more counts support this clonotype. This chain connects TRBV28 to TRBJ2-1; 9 bases are a match to TRBD2. Germline CDR1 reads MDHEN; CDR2 reads SYDVKM. With V trimmed by 4 bases and J by 8 bases, 9 bases remained unmatched. The CDR3 spans 15 residues. This chain's CDR3 is CASSSRTSVVDEQFF. The CDR3 bases are TGTGCCAGCAGTTCCCGGACTAGCGTTGTGGATGAGCAGTTCTTC.

The rearrangement joins TRBV24-1 to TRBJ2-5; the D gene is possibly TRBD2 (6 bases). This CDR3 is built from 13 residues. Germline-derived CDR1 and CDR2 are KGHDR and SFDVKD. Trimming stripped 3 bases from V and 5 bases from J, with 9 bases between. The CDR3 is CATSDQGGETQYF. The CDR3 region has the DNA TGTGCCACCAGTGATCAGGGAGGCGAGACCCAGTACTTC.

V gene TRBV27 combines with J gene TRBJ1-5, with TRBD1 as a possible D gene (5 bases). Per germline, CDR1 MNHEY and CDR2 SMNVEV (reference sequence). This CDR3 has 14 residues. V lost 3 bases and J lost 5, with 11 bases in between. CDR3 in amino acids: CASSLTASDQPQHF. The CDR3 DNA follows: TGTGCCAGCAGTTTGACAGCGAGCGATCAGCCCCAGCATTTT.

This clonotype was picked up one time. V gene TRBV12-5 combines with J gene TRBJ2-5; D tentatively fits TRBD1 or TRBD2 (5 bases each). With 6 bases removed from V and 2 bases from J, the gap between germline ends came to 10 bases. Germline-derived CDR1 and CDR2 are LGHNT and FRNRAP. The CDR3 is 13 amino acids. The DNA for the CDR3 is TGTGCTAGTGGGGGGACGCAGCAAGAGACCCAGTACTTC. Protein: CASGGTQQETQYF.

At least ten counts were recorded for this clonotype. V and J are TRBV19 and TRBJ1-1; no clear D. Germline loops: CDR1 LNHDA, CDR2 SQIVND (reference sequence). This CDR3 has 13 residues. V dropped 6 bases and J dropped 0 bases, with 8 bases sitting between them. CDR3 in DNA: TGTGCCAGTAGCTACACCCTGAACACTGAAGCTTTCTTT. Translating it yields CASSYTLNTEAFF.

Turning to this clonotype: Possible read error: a much larger clone is one base away. The CDR3 region has the DNA TGTGGCAGTAAAAGGACGCTCCGGTCTGGGGCCAACGTCCTGACTTTC. It translates to CGSKRTLRSGANVLTF. The chain is built from TRBV19 and TRBJ2-6; unclear D gene. The V gene's germline CDR1 is LNHDA and CDR2 SQIVND (reference sequence). The CDR3 is 16 amino acids.

This clonotype has more than one count but fewer than ten. The rearrangement uses TRBV6-6 and TRBJ2-4, with D perhaps TRBD2 (6 bases). The V end was cut by 7 bases, the J end by 3 bases, with 19 bases between. CDR3 length: 16 residues. CDR1 is MNHNY, CDR2 SVGAGI, per germline (reference sequence). CDR3 coding DNA: TGTGCCAGCACCGAGGAGGGCCTCCAGTACAAAAACATTCAGTACTTC. It is translated as CASTEEGLQYKNIQYF.

This clonotype has ten or more counts. J is TRBJ2-5 and V is TRBV7-3; 9 bases line up with TRBD2. Germline CDR1 reads SGHTA; CDR2 reads FQGTGA. After removal of 4 bases from V and 5 bases from J, the junction contained 8 bases not matched to a gene. This CDR3 has 15 residues. The CDR3 here is CASSSSGGTWETQYF. CDR3 coding DNA: TGTGCCAGCAGCTCGAGCGGGGGGACTTGGGAGACCCAGTACTTC.

CDR3 loop: CASKVGTRGEKLFF. CDR3 in DNA: TGTGCCAGCAAGGTGGGCACTAGGGGTGAAAAACTGTTTTTT. V and J are TRBV27 and TRBJ1-4, with D maybe TRBD1 (5 bases). V was pared by 7 bases and J by 7 bases, with 16 bases between. This CDR3 spans 14 amino acids. Germline V gene lookup returns CDR1 MNHEY and CDR2 SMNVEV (reference sequence).

This chain connects TRBV20-1 to TRBJ2-1; D uncertain. CDR3 length: 11 residues. V gave up 3 bases and J gave up 9 bases, with 9 bases separating them. Germline CDR1 and CDR2: DFQATT and SNEGSKA (reference sequence). Written as DNA, the CDR3 is TGCAGTGCTAGTTCAAATGTTGAGCAGTTCTTC. It encodes CSASSNVEQFF.

V is TRBV27 and J is TRBJ2-5, with D unresolved. The CDR3 totals 14 residues. Germline V gives CDR1 MNHEY, CDR2 SMNVEV (reference sequence). V was shortened by 8 bases and J by 2 bases, with 15 bases between the two germline ends. CDR3 DNA: TGTGCCAGCGGAGCACCTGGGATTCAAGAGACCCAGTACTTC. It codes for CASGAPGIQETQYF.

This clonotype has a count of ten or more. A read error may be the cause here, since a much bigger clone is one base away. The J gene is TRBJ1-1, the V gene TRBV9, with D possibly TRBD1 on 5 matching bases. The CDR3 loop spans 13 amino acids. V was trimmed by 0 bases and J by 4 bases, leaving 7 bases between them. CDR1 and CDR2 (germline): SGDLS, YYNGEE. In DNA form, the CDR3 reads TGTGCCAGCAGCGTAGGGGGGAGCACTGAAGCTTTCTTT. It specifies CASSVGGSTEAFF.

Many counts were recorded for this clonotype. The rearrangement joins TRBV12-3 or TRBV12-4 to TRBJ2-1, with TRBD2 as a possible D gene (5 bases). The length of the CDR3 is 14 residues. V dropped 0 bases and J dropped 4 bases, with 7 bases sitting between them. The CDR3 region has the DNA TGTGCCAGCAGTTTAGCGGGAGAGTACAATGAGCAGTTCTTC. Translation gives CASSLAGEYNEQFF.

This clonotype was seen a handful of times. This chain uses TRBV28 with TRBJ1-5; TRBD1 is a possible D gene (6 bases). Germline CDR1 is MDHEN and CDR2 is SYDVKM. CDR3 length: 15 amino acids. V was trimmed by 3 bases and J by 9 bases, leaving 18 bases between them. The DNA for the CDR3 is TGTGCCAGCAGTTTGAATCCAGGGGCCTCACGGCCCCAGCATTTT. It codes for CASSLNPGASRPQHF.

This clonotype came up many times. The chain uses TRBV10-3 and TRBJ2-1, with 7 bases aligning to TRBD1. V shed 11 bases, J shed 6 bases, and the junction held 10 bases outside the gene matches. Germline V CDR1 and CDR2: ENHRY, SYGVKD. The CDR3 runs 13 residues. The CDR3 here is CALSRDSLNEQFF. The DNA for the CDR3 is TGTGCCCTCTCTCGGGACAGCCTCAATGAGCAGTTCTTC.

This clonotype was seen ten or more times. This chain connects TRBV28 to TRBJ1-2; 9 bases align to TRBD1. Germline V gene sequence: CDR1 MDHEN, CDR2 SYDVKM. The length of the CDR3 is 14 residues. V gave up 6 bases and J gave up 4 bases; unmatched junction bases: 6. CDR3 in amino acids: CASSGDRERYGYTF. CDR3 DNA: TGTGCCAGCAGCGGGGACAGGGAACGCTATGGCTACACCTTC.

The table lists this clonotype with a few counts. The V gene is TRBV4-1, the J gene TRBJ2-7; the D is unclear. The CDR3 totals 15 residues. Germline V gene lookup returns CDR1 MGHRA and CDR2 YSYEKL. Trimming shortened V by 1 base and J by 1 base, and 11 bases separated the two germline ends. CDR3 coding DNA: TGCGCCAGCAGCCAAGGGAATCTGAAATCCTACGAGCAGTACTTC. Translating gives CASSQGNLKSYEQYF.

This clonotype was seen a few times. This chain uses TRBV7-9 with TRBJ1-5, with 9 bases aligning to TRBD1. CDR3 length equals 18 residues. V gave up 3 bases and J gave up 0 bases; unmatched junction bases: 9. Per germline, CDR1 SEHNR and CDR2 FQNEAQ (reference sequence). The CDR3 DNA is TGTGCCAGCAGCTTCGAAGGACAGGGGACGTATAGCAATCAGCCCCAGCATTTT. Translated, it gives CASSFEGQGTYSNQPQHF.

This clonotype was found many times. This chain links TRBV29-1 with TRBJ2-7; no clear D. The CDR3 length is 13 residues. In germline, CDR1 is SQVTM, CDR2 ANQGSEA. V was pared by 4 bases and J by 0 bases, with 10 bases between. Written as DNA, the CDR3 is TGCAGCGTTGGACGGCCGAACTCCTACGAGCAGTACTTC. Residues: CSVGRPNSYEQYF.